Listed below are T cell receptor beta chains from one sample, sequenced in a study of T cell responses to AZD1222 COVID-19 vaccine. TCRdb's copy holds only in-frame clones and misses some; the assay was immunoSEQ multiplex PCR. The sample yields around 84,000 clones, roughly 86% seen once. The source material was peripheral blood, sampled on day 0 of AZD1222 vaccination. All receptors come from an adult in good health. Both conserved end residues are part of each CDR3. The order of the fields is J gene, CDR3 length, D gene, V gene, clone size, CDR3 DNA, CDR3 protein. A D gene is named only where the DNA matches it firmly. Where a row states a size, it is once, few, many or the class of an expanded clone; other rows omit it.

TRBJ1-2	15	TRBD1	TRBV27	.	TGTGCCAGCAGTTTATCTGGCGGGACAGGTAGCGGCTACACCTTC	CASSLSGGTGSGYTF
TRBJ2-2	17	TRBD2	TRBV5-4	.	TGTGCCAGCAGCCGAGGACTAGCGGGAGGTAGAACCGGGGAGCTGTTTTTT	CASSRGLAGGRTGELFF
TRBJ1-5	15	.	TRBV12-1	.	TGTGCCAGCAGCTTTTGCGACAGTAAGGATCAGCCCCAGCATTTT	CASSFCDSKDQPQHF
TRBJ2-7	17	TRBD2	TRBV3-1/TRBV3-2	.	TGTGCCAGCAGCCAAAGACTAGCGGGAGGGCCGGGTGGCGAGCAGTACTTC	CASSQRLAGGPGGEQYF
TRBJ1-1	15	.	TRBV21-1	.	TGTGCCAGCACACTACTGGCGGTAAAGAACACTGAAGCTTTCTTT	CASTLLAVKNTEAFF
TRBJ2-2	14	.	TRBV27	.	TGTGCCAGCAGTCTTAGTGGGAACACCGGGGAGCTGTTTTTT	CASSLSGNTGELFF
TRBJ1-2	14	TRBD1	TRBV3-1/TRBV3-2	.	TGTGCCAGCAGCCAGCCGGGACAGCTCTATGGCTACACCTTC	CASSQPGQLYGYTF
TRBJ2-1	17	TRBD2	TRBV9	once	TGTGCCAGCAGCGTAGGGTTCCGCGGGAGTGGGAACAATGAGCAGTTCTTC	CASSVGFRGSGNNEQFF
TRBJ2-4	19	TRBD1	TRBV28	.	TGTGCCAGCAGTCTCCCCAACAGGGGCCTAAGTTTAGCCAAAAACATTCAGTACTTC	CASSLPNRGLSLAKNIQYF
TRBJ1-1	13	.	TRBV2	.	TGTGCCAGCAACGAACAGCGGAACACTGAAGCTTTCTTT	CASNEQRNTEAFF
TRBJ1-2	12	.	TRBV6-5	.	TGTGCCAGCAGGGCCGTCAGCTATGGCTACACCTTC	CASRAVSYGYTF
TRBJ2-1	13	.	TRBV12-3/TRBV12-4	.	TGTGCCAGCAGTTTAGTCACCTCGGGTGAGCAGTTCTTC	CASSLVTSGEQFF
TRBJ1-6	16	.	TRBV10-3	once	TGTGCCATCAAAGCGGCGGCGGCAGGCGGGAAGTTCCCCCTCCACTTT	CAIKAAAAGGKFPLHF
TRBJ1-1	13	.	TRBV28	.	TGTGCCAGCAGAAGCACACGGAACACTGAAGCTTTCTTT	CASRSTRNTEAFF
TRBJ2-1	15	TRBD1	TRBV28	.	TGTGCCAGCAGTTTAACCGGACAGGGGTACAATGAGCAGTTCTTC	CASSLTGQGYNEQFF
TRBJ2-5	11	.	TRBV7-9	.	TGTGCCAGCAGCTTGGGGGAGGCGGGCCACTTC	CASSLGEAGHF
TRBJ2-2	14	.	TRBV5-1	.	TGCGCCAGCAGCCTGGACACGTCCACCGGGGAGCTGTTTTTT	CASSLDTSTGELFF
TRBJ1-4	14	.	TRBV6-5	.	TGTGCCAGCAGTTATCGGCAGCCTAACGAAAAACTGTTTTTT	CASSYRQPNEKLFF
TRBJ2-2	16	.	TRBV5-1	.	TGCGCCAGCAGCTACTTAGCGGTGGCGAACACCGGGGAGCTGTTTTTT	CASSYLAVANTGELFF
TRBJ2-1	15	.	TRBV9	once	TGTGCCAGCAGCGTAGGGAGGGGGCAATACAATGAGCAGTTCTTC	CASSVGRGQYNEQFF
TRBJ2-7	14	.	TRBV7-2	.	TGTGCCAGCAGCTTAAGCAGGGGAAGGGGCGAGCAGTACTTC	CASSLSRGRGEQYF
TRBJ1-3	15	TRBD1	TRBV15	.	TGTGCCACCAGCAGTGACAGGGGGCCTGGAAACACCATATATTTT	CATSSDRGPGNTIYF